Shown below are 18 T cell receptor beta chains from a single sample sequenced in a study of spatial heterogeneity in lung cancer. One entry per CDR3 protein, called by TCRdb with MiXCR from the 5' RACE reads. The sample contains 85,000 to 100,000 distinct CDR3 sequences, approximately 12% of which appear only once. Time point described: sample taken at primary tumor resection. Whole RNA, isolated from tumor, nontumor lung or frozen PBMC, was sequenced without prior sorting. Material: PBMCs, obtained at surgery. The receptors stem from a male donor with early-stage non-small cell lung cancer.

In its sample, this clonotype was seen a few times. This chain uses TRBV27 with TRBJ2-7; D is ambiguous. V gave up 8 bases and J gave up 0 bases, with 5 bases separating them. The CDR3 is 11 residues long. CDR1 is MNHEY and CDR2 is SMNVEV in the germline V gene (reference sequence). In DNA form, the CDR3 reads TGTGCCAGCGGATTCTCCTACGAGCAGTACTTC. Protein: CASGFSYEQYF.

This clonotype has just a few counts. The CDR3, as DNA: TGCAGTGCTAGAGATTTGGGGGGTCCAGCTAACTATGGCTACACCTTC. It translates to CSARDLGGPANYGYTF. The chain combines TRBV20-1 with TRBJ1-2, with D perhaps matching TRBD1 (5 bases). CDR1 is DFQATT, CDR2 SNEGSKA, per germline (reference sequence). V lost 0 bases to trimming and J lost 0 bases, with 14 bases between them. This CDR3 region has 16 residues.

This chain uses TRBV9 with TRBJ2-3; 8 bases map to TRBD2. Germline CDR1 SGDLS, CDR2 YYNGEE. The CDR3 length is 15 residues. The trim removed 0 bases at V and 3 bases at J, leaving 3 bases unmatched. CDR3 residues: CASSVAGGLTDTQYF. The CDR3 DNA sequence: TGTGCCAGCAGCGTAGCGGGAGGGTTGACAGATACGCAGTATTTT.

The CDR3 spells CSGTGTPASTDTQYF. CDR3 nucleotide sequence: TGCAGCGGAACCGGGACTCCAGCTAGCACAGATACGCAGTATTTT. This chain links TRBV29-1 with TRBJ2-3; D may be TRBD2 (6 bases). V lost 7 bases to trimming and J lost 0 bases, with 17 bases between them. Germline CDR1 is SQVTM and CDR2 is ANQGSEA. This CDR3 is 15 amino acids long.

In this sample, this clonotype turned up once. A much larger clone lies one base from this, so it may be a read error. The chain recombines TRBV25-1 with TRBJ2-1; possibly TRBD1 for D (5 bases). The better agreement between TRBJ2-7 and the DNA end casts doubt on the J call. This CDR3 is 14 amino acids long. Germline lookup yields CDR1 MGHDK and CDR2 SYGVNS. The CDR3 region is CASSAQGNYNEQYF. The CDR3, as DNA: TGTGCCAGCAGTGCCCAGGGAAATTACAATGAGCAGTACTTC.

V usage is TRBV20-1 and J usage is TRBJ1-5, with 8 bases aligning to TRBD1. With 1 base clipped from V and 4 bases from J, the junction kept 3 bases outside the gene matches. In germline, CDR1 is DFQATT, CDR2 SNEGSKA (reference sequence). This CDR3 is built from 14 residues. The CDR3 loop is CSARVGQANQPQHF. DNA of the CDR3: TGCAGTGCTAGAGTGGGACAGGCTAATCAGCCCCAGCATTTT.

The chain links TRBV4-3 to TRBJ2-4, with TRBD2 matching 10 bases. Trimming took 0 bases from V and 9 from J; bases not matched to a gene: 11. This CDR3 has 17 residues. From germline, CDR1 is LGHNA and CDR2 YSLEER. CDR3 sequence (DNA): TGCGCCAGCAGCCAAGATGGGGCTAGCGGGGGCCGTAGCATTCAGTACTTC. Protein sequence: CASSQDGASGGRSIQYF.

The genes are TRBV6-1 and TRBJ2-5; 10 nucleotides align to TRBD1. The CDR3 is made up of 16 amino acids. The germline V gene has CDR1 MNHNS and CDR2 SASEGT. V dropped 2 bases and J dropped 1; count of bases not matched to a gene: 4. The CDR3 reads CASSEIRTGGQETQYF. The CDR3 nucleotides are TGTGCCAGCAGTGAAATTAGGACAGGGGGCCAAGAGACCCAGTACTTC.

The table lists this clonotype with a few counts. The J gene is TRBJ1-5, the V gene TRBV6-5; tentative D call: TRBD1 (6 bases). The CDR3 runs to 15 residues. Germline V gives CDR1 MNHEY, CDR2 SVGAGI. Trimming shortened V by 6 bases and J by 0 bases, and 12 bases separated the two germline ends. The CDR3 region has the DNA TGTGCCAGCAGAGCCACAGGGAGTAGCAATCAGCCCCAGCATTTT. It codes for CASRATGSSNQPQHF.

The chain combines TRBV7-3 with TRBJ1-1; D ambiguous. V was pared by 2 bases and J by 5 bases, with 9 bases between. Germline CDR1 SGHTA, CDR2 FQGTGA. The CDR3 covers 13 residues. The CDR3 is CASSLLRGTEAFF. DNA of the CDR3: TGTGCCAGCAGCTTATTACGGGGAACTGAAGCTTTCTTT.

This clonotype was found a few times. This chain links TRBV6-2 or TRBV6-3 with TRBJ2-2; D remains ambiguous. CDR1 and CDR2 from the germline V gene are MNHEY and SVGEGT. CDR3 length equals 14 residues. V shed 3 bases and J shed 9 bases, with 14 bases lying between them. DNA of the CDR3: TGTGCCAGCAGTTATGGGATTCTAAACCGGGAGCTGTTTTTT. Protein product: CASSYGILNRELFF.

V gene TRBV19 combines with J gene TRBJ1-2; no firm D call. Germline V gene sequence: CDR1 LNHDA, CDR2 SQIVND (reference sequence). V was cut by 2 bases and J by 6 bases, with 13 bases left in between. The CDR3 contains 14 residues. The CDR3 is CASSIMGTGDGYTF. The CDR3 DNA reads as TGTGCCAGTAGTATAATGGGCACCGGGGATGGCTACACCTTC. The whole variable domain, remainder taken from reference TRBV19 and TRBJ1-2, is DGGITQSPKYLFRKEGQNVTLSCEQNLNHDAMYWYRQDPGQGLRLIYYSQIVNDFQKGDIAEGYSVSREKKESFPLTVTSAQKNPTAFYLCASSIMGTGDGYTFGSGTRLTVV.

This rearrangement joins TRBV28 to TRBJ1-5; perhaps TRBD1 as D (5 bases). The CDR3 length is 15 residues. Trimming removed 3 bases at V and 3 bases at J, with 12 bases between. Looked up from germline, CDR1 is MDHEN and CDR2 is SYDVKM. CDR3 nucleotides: TGTGCCAGCAGTTTTTTGGGGGTTGTCAATCAGCCCCAGCATTTT. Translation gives CASSFLGVVNQPQHF.

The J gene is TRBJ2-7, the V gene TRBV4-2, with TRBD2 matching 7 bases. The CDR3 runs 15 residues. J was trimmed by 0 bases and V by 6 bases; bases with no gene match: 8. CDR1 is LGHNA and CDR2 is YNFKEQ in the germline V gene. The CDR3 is CASRLSSGSSYEQYF. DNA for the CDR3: TGTGCCAGCAGGCTTTCTAGCGGCAGCTCCTACGAGCAGTACTTC.

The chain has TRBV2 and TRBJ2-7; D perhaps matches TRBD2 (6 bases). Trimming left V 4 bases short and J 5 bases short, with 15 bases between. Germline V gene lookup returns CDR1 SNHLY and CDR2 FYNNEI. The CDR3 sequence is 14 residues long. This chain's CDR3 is CASSVSGGVHEQYF. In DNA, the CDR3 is TGTGCCAGCAGTGTTAGCGGAGGGGTCCACGAGCAGTACTTC.

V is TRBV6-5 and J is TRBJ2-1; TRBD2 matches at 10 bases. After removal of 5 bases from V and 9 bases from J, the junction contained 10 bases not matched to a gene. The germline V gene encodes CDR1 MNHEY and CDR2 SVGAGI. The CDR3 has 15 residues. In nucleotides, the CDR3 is TGTGCCAGCAGTCCCCTGACTAGCGGGCACGGTGAGCAGTTCTTC. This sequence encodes CASSPLTSGHGEQFF.

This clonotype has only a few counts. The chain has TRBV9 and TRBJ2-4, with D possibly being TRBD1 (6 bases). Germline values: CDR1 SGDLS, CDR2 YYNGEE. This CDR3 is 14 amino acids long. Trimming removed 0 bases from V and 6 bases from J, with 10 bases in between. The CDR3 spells CASSVDGQSNIQYF. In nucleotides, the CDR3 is TGTGCCAGCAGCGTAGATGGACAGTCAAACATTCAGTACTTC.

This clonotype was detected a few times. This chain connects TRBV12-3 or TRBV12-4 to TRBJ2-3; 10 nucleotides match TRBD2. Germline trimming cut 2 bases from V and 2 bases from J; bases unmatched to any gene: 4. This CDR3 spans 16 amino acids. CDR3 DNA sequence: TGTGCCAGCAGTTTAAGGCTAGCGGGAGCCACAGATACGCAGTATTTT. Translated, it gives CASSLRLAGATDTQYF.